These 2 T cell receptor beta chains came from one sample sequenced in a study of blood T cell repertoires in COVID-19. Here immunoSEQ multiplex PCR was the method, and the copy in TCRdb shows in-frame clones only, minus some. The table lists tens of thousands of clones, 75% to 90% of them singletons, with 1% to 1.5% in the top ten. Material for sequencing was peripheral blood. The receptors come from a woman older than 75 with acute or convalescent COVID-19.

This clone showed up just once. The J gene is TRBJ2-6, the V gene TRBV23-1, with no clear D. TRBV23-1 falls under the ORF class, with uncertain function. The CDR3 sequence is 16 residues long. Trimming pared 6 bases from V and 2 bases from J, leaving 14 bases between. The CDR3 coding sequence is TGCGCCAGCAGCCCCACAGCCCCCCCTGGGGCCAACGTCCTGACTTTC. Translated, it gives CASSPTAPPGANVLTF.

This chain joins TRBV19 and TRBJ2-3, with 7 bases that match TRBD1. The CDR3 has 15 residues. With V trimmed by 6 bases and J by 2 bases, 8 bases remained unmatched. Germline V gene data show CDR1 as LNHDA and CDR2 as SQIVND (reference sequence). CDR3 coding DNA: TGTGCCAGTAGCTCCCAGACAGGGCCCACAGATACGCAGTATTTT. Protein: CASSSQTGPTDTQYF.